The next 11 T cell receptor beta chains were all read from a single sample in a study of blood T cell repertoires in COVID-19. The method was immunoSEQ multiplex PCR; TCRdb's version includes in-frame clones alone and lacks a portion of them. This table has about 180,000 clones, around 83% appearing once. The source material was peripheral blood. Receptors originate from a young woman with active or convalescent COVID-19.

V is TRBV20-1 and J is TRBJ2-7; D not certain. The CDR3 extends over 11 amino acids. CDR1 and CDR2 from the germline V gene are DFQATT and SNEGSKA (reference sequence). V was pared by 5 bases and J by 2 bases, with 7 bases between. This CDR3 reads CSAFLAYEQYF. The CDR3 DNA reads TGCAGTGCTTTCCTAGCCTACGAGCAGTACTTC.

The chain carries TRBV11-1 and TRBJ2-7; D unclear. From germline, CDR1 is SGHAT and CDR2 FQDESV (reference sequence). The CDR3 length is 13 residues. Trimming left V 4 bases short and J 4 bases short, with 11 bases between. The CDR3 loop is CASSYTATYEQYF. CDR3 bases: TGTGCCAGCAGCTATACAGCAACGTACGAGCAGTACTTC.

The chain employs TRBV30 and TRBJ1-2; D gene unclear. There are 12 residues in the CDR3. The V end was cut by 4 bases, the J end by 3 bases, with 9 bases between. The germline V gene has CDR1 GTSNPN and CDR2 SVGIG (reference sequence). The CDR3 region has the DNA TGTGCCTGGACGCTGGGCTACTATGGCTACACCTTC. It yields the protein CAWTLGYYGYTF.

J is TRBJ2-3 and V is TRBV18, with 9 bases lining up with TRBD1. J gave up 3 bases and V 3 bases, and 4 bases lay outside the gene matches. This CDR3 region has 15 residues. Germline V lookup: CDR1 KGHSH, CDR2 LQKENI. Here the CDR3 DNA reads TGTGCCAGCTCACCCCGGGGACAGGGTACAGATACGCAGTATTTT. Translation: CASSPRGQGTDTQYF.

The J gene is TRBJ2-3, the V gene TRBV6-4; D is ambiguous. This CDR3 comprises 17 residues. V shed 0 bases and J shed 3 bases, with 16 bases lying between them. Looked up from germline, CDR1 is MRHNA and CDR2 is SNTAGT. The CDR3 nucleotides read TGTGCCAGCAGTGACTCCGTCGGCAGAAGGAGTACAGATACGCAGTATTTT. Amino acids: CASSDSVGRRSTDTQYF.

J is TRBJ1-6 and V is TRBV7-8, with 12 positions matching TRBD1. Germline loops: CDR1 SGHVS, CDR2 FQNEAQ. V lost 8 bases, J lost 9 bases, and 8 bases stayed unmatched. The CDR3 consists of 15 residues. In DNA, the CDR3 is TGTGCCAGCGGGTTTCAGGGACAGGGGGCTTCACCCCTCCACTTT. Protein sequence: CASGFQGQGASPLHF.

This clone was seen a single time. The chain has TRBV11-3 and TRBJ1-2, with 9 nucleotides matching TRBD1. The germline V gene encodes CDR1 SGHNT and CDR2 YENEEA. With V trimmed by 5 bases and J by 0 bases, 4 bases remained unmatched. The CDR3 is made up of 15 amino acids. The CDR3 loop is CASSPDRGTNYGYTF. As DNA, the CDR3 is TGTGCCAGCAGCCCGGACAGGGGAACTAACTATGGCTACACCTTC. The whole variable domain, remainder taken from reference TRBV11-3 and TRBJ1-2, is EAGVVQSPRYKIIEKKQPVAFWCNPISGHNTLYWYLQNLGQGPELLIRYENEEAVDDSQLPKDRFSAERLKGVDSTLKIQPAELGDSAVYLCASSPDRGTNYGYTFGSGTRLTVV.

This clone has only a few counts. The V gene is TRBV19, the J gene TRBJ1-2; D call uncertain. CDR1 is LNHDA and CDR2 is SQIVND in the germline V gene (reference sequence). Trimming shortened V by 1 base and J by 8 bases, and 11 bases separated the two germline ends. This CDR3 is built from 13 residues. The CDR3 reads CASSIGRSGGYTF. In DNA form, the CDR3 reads TGTGCCAGTAGTATAGGCAGGTCGGGAGGCTACACCTTC. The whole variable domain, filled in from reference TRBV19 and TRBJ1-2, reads DGGITQSPKYLFRKEGQNVTLSCEQNLNHDAMYWYRQDPGQGLRLIYYSQIVNDFQKGDIAEGYSVSREKKESFPLTVTSAQKNPTAFYLCASSIGRSGGYTFGSGTRLTVV.

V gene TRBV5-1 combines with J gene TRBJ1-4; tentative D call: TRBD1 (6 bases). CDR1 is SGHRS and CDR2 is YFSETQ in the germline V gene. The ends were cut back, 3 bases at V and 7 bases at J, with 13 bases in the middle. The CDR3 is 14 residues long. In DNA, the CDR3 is TGCGCCAGCAGCTCCGGGACAAGGAGTGAAAAACTGTTTTTT. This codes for CASSSGTRSEKLFF.

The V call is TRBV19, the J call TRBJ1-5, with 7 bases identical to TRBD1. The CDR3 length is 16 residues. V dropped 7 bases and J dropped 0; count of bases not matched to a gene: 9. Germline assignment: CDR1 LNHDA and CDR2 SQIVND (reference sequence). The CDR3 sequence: CASTKGATHSNQPQHF. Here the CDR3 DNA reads TGTGCCAGTACAAAGGGGGCAACCCATAGCAATCAGCCCCAGCATTTT.

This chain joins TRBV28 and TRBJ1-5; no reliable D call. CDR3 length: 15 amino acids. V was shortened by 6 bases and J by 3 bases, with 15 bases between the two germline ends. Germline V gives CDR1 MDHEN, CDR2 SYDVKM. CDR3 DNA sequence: TGTGCCAGCAGCAGTATTCGGGTGGCCAATCAGCCCCAGCATTTT. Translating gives CASSSIRVANQPQHF.